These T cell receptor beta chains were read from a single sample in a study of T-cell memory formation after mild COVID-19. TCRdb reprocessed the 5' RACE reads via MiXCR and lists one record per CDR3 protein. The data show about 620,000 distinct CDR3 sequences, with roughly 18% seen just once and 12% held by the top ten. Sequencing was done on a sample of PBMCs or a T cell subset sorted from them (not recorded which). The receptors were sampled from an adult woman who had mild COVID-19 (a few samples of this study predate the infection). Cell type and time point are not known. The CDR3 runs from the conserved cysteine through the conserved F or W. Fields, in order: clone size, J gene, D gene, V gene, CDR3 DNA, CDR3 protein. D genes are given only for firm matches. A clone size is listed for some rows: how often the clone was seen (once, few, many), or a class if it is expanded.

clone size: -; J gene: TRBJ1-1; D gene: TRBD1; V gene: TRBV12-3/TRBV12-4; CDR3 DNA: TGTGCCAGCAGGCCACAACAGGGGTTGAACACTGAAGCTTTCTTT; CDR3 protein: CASRPQQGLNTEAFF
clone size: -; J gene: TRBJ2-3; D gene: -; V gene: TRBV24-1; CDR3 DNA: TGTGCCACCAGTAGTATGTCCACAGATACGCAGTATTTT; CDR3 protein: CATSSMSTDTQYF
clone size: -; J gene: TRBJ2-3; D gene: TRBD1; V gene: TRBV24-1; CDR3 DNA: TGTGCCACCAGTGCAACAGGGGTGAACACAGATACGCAGTATTTT; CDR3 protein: CATSATGVNTDTQYF
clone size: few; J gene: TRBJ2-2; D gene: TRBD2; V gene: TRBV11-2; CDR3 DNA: TGTGCCAGCAGCTCCCCAACTAGCGGGGGGCCCCGGAGCGGGGAGCTGTTTTTT; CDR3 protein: CASSSPTSGGPRSGELFF
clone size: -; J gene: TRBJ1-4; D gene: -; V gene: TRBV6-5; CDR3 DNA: TGTGCCAGCAGTACGACAGTAACTAATGAAAAACTGTTTTTT; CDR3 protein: CASSTTVTNEKLFF
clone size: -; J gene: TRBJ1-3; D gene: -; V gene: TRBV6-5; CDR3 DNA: TGTGCCAGCAGTTACTCTGACATAGTAGAAGGAAACACCATATATTTT; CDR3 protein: CASSYSDIVEGNTIYF
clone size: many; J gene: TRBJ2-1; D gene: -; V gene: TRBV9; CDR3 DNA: TGTGCCAGCAGTGAGGGGAGCTCCTACAATGAGCAGTTCTTC; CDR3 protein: CASSEGSSYNEQFF
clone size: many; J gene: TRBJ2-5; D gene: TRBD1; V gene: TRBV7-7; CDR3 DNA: TGTGCTAGCAGCTTGGGACAGGGGCGCCGGGAGACCCAGTACTTC; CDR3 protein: CASSLGQGRRETQYF
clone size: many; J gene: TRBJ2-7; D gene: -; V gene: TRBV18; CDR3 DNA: TGTGCCAGCTCTCCCGAAGGTTACGAGCAGTACTTC; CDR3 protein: CASSPEGYEQYF
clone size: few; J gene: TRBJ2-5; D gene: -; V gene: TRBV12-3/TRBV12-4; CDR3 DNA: TGTGCCAGCAGCCTCCCCCCCGGGGGCTCGGACAATGAGACCCAGTACTTC; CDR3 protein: CASSLPPGGSDNETQYF
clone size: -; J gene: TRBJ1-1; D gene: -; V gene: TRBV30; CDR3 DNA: TGTGCCTGGAGACCCGGCGCAGAGCTTGAAGCTTTCTTT; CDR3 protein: CAWRPGAELEAFF
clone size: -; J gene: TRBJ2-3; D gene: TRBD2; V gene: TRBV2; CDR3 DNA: TGTGCCAGCAGTGAAGAGGCGGGAGGTGCAGATACGCAGTATTTT; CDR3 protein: CASSEEAGGADTQYF
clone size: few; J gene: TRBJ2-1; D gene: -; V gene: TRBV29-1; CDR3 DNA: TGCAGCGTGCCGATGGGTCCTCCTTACAATGAGCAGTTCTTC; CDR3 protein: CSVPMGPPYNEQFF
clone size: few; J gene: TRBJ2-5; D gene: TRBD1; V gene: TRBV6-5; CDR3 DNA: TGTGCCAGCAGACAGGGGGTGGCGGAGACCCAGTACTTC; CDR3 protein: CASRQGVAETQYF
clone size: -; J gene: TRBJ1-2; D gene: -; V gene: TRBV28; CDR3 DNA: TGTGCCAGCGCCTTGGGACGCGCTGTGGGCACCTTC; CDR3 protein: CASALGRAVGTF
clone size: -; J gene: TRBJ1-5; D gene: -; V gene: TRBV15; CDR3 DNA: TGTGCCACCAGCATGGGGCCGGAGCCCCAGCATTTT; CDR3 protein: CATSMGPEPQHF
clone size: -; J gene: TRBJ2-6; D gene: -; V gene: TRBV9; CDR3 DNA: TGTGCCAGCAGCGTAGCCAGCTCTGGGGCCAACGTCCTGACTTTC; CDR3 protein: CASSVASSGANVLTF
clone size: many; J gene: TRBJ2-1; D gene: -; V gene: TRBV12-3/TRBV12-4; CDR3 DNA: TGTGCCAGCAGTCACGGTTCGTATGAGCAGTTCTTC; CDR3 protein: CASSHGSYEQFF
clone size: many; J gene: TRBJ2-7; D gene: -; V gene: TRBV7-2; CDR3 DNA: TGTGCCAGCAGCTTCCGTCAGGGTAGACCCGGGTTTGGCGAGCAGTACTTC; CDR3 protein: CASSFRQGRPGFGEQYF
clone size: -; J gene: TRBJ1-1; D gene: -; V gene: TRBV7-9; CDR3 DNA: TGTGCCAGCAGTCAGGGTTTGGGTGAAGCTTTCTTT; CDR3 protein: CASSQGLGEAFF
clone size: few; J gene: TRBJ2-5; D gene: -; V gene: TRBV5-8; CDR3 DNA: TGTGCCAGCAGCCCCATCCCCGCTAACATCCGGGAGACCCAGTACTTC; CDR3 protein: CASSPIPANIRETQYF
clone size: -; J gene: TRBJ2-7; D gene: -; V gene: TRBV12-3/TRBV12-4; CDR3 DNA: TGTGCCAGCAGTTTGGTCCTAGCGTCCTACGAGCAGTACTTC; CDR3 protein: CASSLVLASYEQYF
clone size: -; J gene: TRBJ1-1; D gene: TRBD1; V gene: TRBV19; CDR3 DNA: TGTGCCAGTAGCCAAGACAGGGGTCGAGGGACTGAAGCTTTCTTT; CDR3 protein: CASSQDRGRGTEAFF
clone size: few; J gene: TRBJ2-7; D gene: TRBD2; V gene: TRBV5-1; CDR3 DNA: TGCGCCAGCAGCTTGGCCGGGACTAGGGGCCACGAGCAGTACTTC; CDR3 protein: CASSLAGTRGHEQYF
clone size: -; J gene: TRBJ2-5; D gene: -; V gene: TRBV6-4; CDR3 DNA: TGTGCCAGCAGTGAAACCCCCGGGACACAAGAGACCCAGTACTTC; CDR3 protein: CASSETPGTQETQYF
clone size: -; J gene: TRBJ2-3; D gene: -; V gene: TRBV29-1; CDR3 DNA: TGCAGCGTTGATGGCGTCCCAGAGTCCACAGATACGCAGTATTTT; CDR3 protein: CSVDGVPESTDTQYF
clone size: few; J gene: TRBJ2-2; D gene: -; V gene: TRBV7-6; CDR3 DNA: TGTGCCAGCAGCTTATTGACGGCCAGGAATACGAACACCGGGGAGCTGTTTTTT; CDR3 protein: CASSLLTARNTNTGELFF
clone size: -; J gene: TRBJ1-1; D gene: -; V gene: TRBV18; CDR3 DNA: TGTGCCAGCTCACCGCCGGGGGGTAACACTGAAGCTTTCTTT; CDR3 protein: CASSPPGGNTEAFF
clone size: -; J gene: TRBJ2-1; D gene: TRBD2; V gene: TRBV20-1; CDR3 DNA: TGCAGTGCTAGACCTAGCGGGAGGGCCCTCAATGAGCAGTTCTTC; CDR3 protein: CSARPSGRALNEQFF
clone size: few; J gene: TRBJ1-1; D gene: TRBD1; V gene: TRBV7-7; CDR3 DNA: TGTGCCAGCAGCCACGGACAGGGTTTTGAAGCTTTCTTT; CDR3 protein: CASSHGQGFEAFF
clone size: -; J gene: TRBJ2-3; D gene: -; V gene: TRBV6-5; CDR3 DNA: TGTGCCAGCACGGGAGCGGTTGGAGATACGCAGTATTTT; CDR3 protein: CASTGAVGDTQYF
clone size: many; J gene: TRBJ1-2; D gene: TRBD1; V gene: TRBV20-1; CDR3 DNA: TGCAGTGCTTCACAGGGGGCGCGGGGCTACACCTTC; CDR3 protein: CSASQGARGYTF
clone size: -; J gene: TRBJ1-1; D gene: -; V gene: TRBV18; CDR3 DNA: TGTGCCAGCTCACCCCCGGTGACAGTGAACACTGAAGCTTTCTTT; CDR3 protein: CASSPPVTVNTEAFF
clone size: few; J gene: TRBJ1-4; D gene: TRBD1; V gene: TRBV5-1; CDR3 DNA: TGCGCCAGCAGCTGGGGACAGCCGTCTAATGAAAAACTGTTTTTT; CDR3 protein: CASSWGQPSNEKLFF
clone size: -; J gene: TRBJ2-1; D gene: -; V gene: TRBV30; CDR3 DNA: TGTGCCTGGGCGGCTGGTGATGAGCAGTTCTTC; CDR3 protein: CAWAAGDEQFF
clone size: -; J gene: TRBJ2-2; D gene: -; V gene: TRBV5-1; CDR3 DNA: TGCGCCAGCAGCTTGGAGCCGTCTACCGACACCGGGGAGCTGTTTTTT; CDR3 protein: CASSLEPSTDTGELFF
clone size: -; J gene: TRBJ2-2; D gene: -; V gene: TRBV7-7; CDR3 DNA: TGTGCTAGCAGCTTGGGCGGGATCGGCACCGGGGAGCTGTTTTTT; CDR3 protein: CASSLGGIGTGELFF
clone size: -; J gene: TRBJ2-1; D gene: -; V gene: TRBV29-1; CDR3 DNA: TGCAGCGTTGCCCCGGGGGGCGAGCAGTTCTTC; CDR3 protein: CSVAPGGEQFF
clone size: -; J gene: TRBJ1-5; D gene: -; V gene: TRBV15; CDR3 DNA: TGTGCCACCAGCAGGGCGCGGGGCAGGGATCAGCCCCAGCATTTT; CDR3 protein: CATSRARGRDQPQHF
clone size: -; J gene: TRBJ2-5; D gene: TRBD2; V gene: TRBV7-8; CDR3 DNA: TGTGCCAGCAGCCCTCGGGACGGGAGGGGAGAGACCCAGTACTTC; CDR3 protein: CASSPRDGRGETQYF
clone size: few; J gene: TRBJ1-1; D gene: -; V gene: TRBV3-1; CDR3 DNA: TGTGCCAGCAGCCAAGACAACCGCGGCACTGAAGCTTTCTTT; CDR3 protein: CASSQDNRGTEAFF
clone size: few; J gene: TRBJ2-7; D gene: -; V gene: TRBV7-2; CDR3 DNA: TGTGCCAGCAGCTTAGAGCCGGTCACCTACGAGCAGTACTTC; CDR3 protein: CASSLEPVTYEQYF
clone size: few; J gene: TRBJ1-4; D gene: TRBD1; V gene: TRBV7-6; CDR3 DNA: TGTGCCAGCAGCTTAGCGGTACAGGGGATCGGGGAAAAACTGTTTTTT; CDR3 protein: CASSLAVQGIGEKLFF
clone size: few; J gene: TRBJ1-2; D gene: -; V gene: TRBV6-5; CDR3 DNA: TGTGCCAGCAGCCCCACGCGGCGCTATGGCTACACCTTC; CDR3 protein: CASSPTRRYGYTF